This T cell receptor beta chain came from a study of neurological immune-mediated disorders. This clonotype appeared many times. The antigen remains unidentified. The germline V and J ends were trimmed by 6 bases and 5 bases, with 22 bases remaining between them. Germline-derived CDR1 and CDR2 are LNHDA and SQIVND (reference sequence). The CDR3 has 16 residues. Preparation of the unsorted libraries drew on 2 million PBMCs stored at -80 C. TCRdb reprocessed the 5' RACE reads with MiXCR, giving one entry per CDR3 protein. The sample lists some 30,000 distinct CDR3 sequences; 4.6% were seen once. Study results and caveats: Multiple sclerosis was found to have the least TCR clonal expansion, below healthy controls, and HTLV-1-associated myelopathy the most.

The chain carries TRBV19 and TRBJ1-2; D not resolved. This TCR was recovered from a man younger than 35 in good health. Material for sequencing was PBMCs. The DNA of the CDR3 is TGTGCCAGTAGCACCACCCTCGGGAGCTACCATTATGGCTACACCTTC. This sequence encodes CASSTTLGSYHYGYTF.